This T cell receptor beta chain was identified in a study of OX40 agonist ivuxolimab in advanced cancers. For this clone: What it binds is not known.

The method was immunoSEQ multiplex PCR; TCRdb's version includes in-frame clones alone and lacks a portion of them. The top ten clones hold about 0.44% of a sample with around 60,000 clones, 75% to 95% of them seen once. General observations from the study: The specificity for antigen of the expanded peripheral T cells was not determined.

The CDR3 has 14 amino acids. After removal of 0 bases from V and 4 bases from J, the junction contained 3 bases not matched to a gene. Germline CDR1 MNHEY, CDR2 SVGAGI. This clonotype was obtained from an adult with an advanced solid tumor such as melanoma, head and neck, liver or kidney cancer. The sequencing used CD4+ or CD8+ T cells sorted from blood, collected in a trial of the OX40 agonist ivuxolimab. This rearrangement joins TRBV6-5 to TRBJ2-7; 7 positions match TRBD1. The CDR3 coding sequence is TGTGCCAGCAGTTACTCCCAGGGGGAGTACGAGCAGTACTTC. This gives the protein CASSYSQGEYEQYF.